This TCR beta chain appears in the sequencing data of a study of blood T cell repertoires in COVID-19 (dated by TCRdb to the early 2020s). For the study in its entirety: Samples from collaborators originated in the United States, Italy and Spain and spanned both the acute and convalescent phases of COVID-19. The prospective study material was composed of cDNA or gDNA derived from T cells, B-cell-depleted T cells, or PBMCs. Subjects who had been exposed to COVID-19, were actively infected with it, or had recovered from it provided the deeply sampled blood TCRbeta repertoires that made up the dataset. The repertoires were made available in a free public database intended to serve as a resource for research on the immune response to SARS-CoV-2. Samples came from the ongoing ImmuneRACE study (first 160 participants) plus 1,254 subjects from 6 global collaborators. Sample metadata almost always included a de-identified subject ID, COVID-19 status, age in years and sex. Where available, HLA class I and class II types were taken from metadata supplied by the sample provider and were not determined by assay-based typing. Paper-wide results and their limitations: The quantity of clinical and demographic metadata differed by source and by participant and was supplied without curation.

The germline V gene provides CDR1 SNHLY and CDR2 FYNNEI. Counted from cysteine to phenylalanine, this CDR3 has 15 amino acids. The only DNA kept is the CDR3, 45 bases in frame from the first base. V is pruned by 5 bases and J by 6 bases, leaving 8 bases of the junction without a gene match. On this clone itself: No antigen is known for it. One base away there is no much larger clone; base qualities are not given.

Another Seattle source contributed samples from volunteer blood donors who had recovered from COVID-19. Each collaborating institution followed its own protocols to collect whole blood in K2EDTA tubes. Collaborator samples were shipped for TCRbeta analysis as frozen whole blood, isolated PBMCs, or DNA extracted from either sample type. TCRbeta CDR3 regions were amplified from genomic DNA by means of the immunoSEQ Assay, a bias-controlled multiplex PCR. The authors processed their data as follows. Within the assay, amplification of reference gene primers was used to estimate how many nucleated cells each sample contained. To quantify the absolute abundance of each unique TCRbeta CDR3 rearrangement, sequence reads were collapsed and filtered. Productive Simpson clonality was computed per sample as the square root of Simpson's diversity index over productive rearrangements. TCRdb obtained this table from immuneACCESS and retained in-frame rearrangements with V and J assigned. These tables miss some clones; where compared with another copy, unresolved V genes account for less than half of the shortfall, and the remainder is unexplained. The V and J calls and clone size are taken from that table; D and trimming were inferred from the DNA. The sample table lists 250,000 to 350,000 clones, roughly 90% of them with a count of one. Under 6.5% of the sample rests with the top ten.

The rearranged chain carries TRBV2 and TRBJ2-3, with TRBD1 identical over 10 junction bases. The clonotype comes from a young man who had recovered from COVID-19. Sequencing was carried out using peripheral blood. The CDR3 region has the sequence CASSLGDRGADTQYF. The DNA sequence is TGTGCCAGCAGTCTCGGGGACAGGGGCGCGGATACGCAGTATTTT.